Each of the 2 T cell receptor beta chains below was sequenced from the same sample in a study of breast tumors, draining lymph nodes, adjacent tissues. The lymph nodes were axillary draining lymph nodes from breast cancer patients. TCRdb analysed the multiplex PCR reads with MiXCR anew, one entry per CDR3 protein. Among about 110,000 distinct CDR3 sequences, about 31% were seen once, and the ten largest hold about 6%. The sample consisted of axillary lymph node tissue. Receptor source: a female donor with breast cancer. Some clones in this sample may be carry-over from other donors' samples.

This clonotype showed up many times. The chain uses TRBV20-1 and TRBJ2-2, with D possibly matching TRBD2 (7 bases). The CDR3 sequence is 17 residues long. Germline V gene sequence: CDR1 DFQATT, CDR2 SNEGSKA (reference sequence). Trimming left V 5 bases short and J 7 bases short, with 26 bases between. CDR3 sequence (DNA): TGCAGTGCTCCCCGGTGGGCCGGGGGGCTGGGTTTCGGGGAGCTGTTTTTT. It encodes CSAPRWAGGLGFGELFF.

Ten or more counts support this clonotype. V gene TRBV2 combines with J gene TRBJ2-3; D is perhaps TRBD1 (6 bases). This CDR3 has 14 amino acids. Germline V lookup: CDR1 SNHLY, CDR2 FYNNEI. Between the trimmed V and J ends, which lost 5 bases and 7 bases, there was a span of 16 bases. The CDR3 DNA reads TGTGCCAGCAGTCCCTTACAGGGTAGGAATACGCAGTATTTT. Translating gives CASSPLQGRNTQYF.